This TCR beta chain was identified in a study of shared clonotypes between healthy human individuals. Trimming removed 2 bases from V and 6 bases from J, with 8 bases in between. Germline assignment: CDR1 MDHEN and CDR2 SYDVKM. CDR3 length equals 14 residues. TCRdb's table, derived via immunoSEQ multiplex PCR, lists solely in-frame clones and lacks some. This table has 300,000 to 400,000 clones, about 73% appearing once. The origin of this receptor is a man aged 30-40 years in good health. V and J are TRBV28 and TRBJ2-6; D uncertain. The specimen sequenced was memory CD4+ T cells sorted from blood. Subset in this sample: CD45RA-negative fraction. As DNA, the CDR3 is TGTGCCAGCAGTTTACCCACGAAGGCCAACGTCCTGACTTTC. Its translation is CASSLPTKANVLTF. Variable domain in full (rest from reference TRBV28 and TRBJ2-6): DVKVTQSSRYLVKRTGEKVFLECVQDMDHENMFWYRQDPGLGLRLIYFSYDVKMKEKGDIPEGYSVSREKKERFSLILESASTNQTSMYLCASSLPTKANVLTFGAGSRLTVL.